These 20 T cell receptor beta chains share one sample of origin, sequenced in a study of cytomegalovirus exposure and HLA in healthy donors. Assay used: immunoSEQ multiplex PCR; TCRdb lists only in-frame clones, some missing. The sample records approximately 280,000 clones, around 89% being singletons. The sample was PBMCs. The origin of the receptors is a woman aged 18-35 years in good health and CMV-seronegative.

V and J are TRBV28 and TRBJ1-5; TRBD1 is a possible D gene (6 bases). In germline, CDR1 is MDHEN, CDR2 SYDVKM. The V end was cut by 10 bases, the J end by 3 bases, with 22 bases between. This CDR3 has 16 residues. The chain's CDR3 is CATSRPNRDTNQPQHF. Written as DNA, the CDR3 is TGTGCCACCTCCAGGCCCAACAGGGATACCAATCAGCCCCAGCATTTT.

The chain joins TRBV5-1 to TRBJ2-3; D perhaps matches TRBD2 (6 bases). Germline CDR1 and CDR2: SGHRS and YFSETQ. The germline V and J ends were trimmed by 6 bases and 0 bases, with 23 bases remaining between them. The CDR3 spans 18 residues. In nucleotides, the CDR3 is TGCGCCAGCACTGACGTAGCGGTAACAGAAACTAGCACAGATACGCAGTATTTT. Amino acids: CASTDVAVTETSTDTQYF.

V gene TRBV10-3 combines with J gene TRBJ2-6; 12 nucleotides agree with TRBD1. Germline lookup yields CDR1 ENHRY and CDR2 SYGVKD. The CDR3 consists of 18 residues. V lost 5 bases and J lost 3; bases outside the gene matches: 8. CDR3 bases: TGTGCCATCAGTAGGGGACAGGGGGCGACTCTTGGGGCCAACGTCCTGACTTTC. It is translated as CAISRGQGATLGANVLTF.

The J gene is TRBJ2-1, the V gene TRBV29-1, with D hard to call. Trimming removed 4 bases from V and 9 bases from J, with 13 bases in between. The CDR3 runs to 12 residues. Looked up from germline, CDR1 is SQVTM and CDR2 is ANQGSEA. CDR3 in DNA: TGCAGCGTTGGGTTCCGACTTTTTGAGCAGTTCTTC. It codes for CSVGFRLFEQFF.

The chain employs TRBV4-2 and TRBJ2-3, with TRBD2 matching 10 bases. There are 17 residues in the CDR3. Germline V gene lookup returns CDR1 LGHNA and CDR2 YNFKEQ. The J segment lost 0 bases and the V segment lost 0 bases, leaving 3 bases of the junction unmatched. The CDR3 sequence is CASSQDLLAGSTDTQYF. The CDR3 DNA follows: TGTGCCAGCAGCCAAGATTTACTAGCGGGAAGCACAGATACGCAGTATTTT.

The chain couples TRBV10-1 to TRBJ2-4, with D unresolved. V was clipped by 5 bases and J by 6 bases, with 11 bases between them. Germline V gene data show CDR1 as WNHNN and CDR2 as SYGVQD (reference sequence). The CDR3 runs 13 residues. DNA for the CDR3: TGCGCCAGCAGTTTGGCCCCGGGAAACATTCAGTACTTC. Its protein is CASSLAPGNIQYF.

On this clone: One junction end does not reproduce the germline sequence, and a read error may be involved. This rearrangement joins TRBV11-3 to TRBJ1-1, with D perhaps matching TRBD1 (6 bases). Germline CDR1 SGHNT, CDR2 YENEEA. The length of the CDR3 is 14 residues. CDR3 sequence: CASSLGSRDTEAFF. CDR3 nucleotide sequence: TGTGCCAGCAGCCTGGGGTCCAGGGACACGGAAGCTTTCTTT.

The chain recombines TRBV10-3 with TRBJ1-1; 7 positions agree with TRBD1. Per the germline V gene, CDR1 is ENHRY and CDR2 is SYGVKD. J lost 3 bases, V lost 3 bases, and 22 bases had no gene match. The CDR3 extends over 20 amino acids. The CDR3 bases are TGTGCCATCAGTGACGGCCGTTCGACAGGGAAGATTTGGCCCCACACTGAAGCTTTCTTT. It encodes CAISDGRSTGKIWPHTEAFF.

The rearrangement links TRBV7-2 to TRBJ2-3; TRBD2 matches at 7 bases. The J segment lost 2 bases and the V segment lost 8 bases, leaving 4 bases of the junction unmatched. Germline V gene data show CDR1 as SGHTA and CDR2 as FQGNSA. The CDR3 has 13 amino acids. The chain's CDR3 is CASSGGLTDTQYF. The CDR3 nucleotides read TGTGCCAGCTCGGGAGGACTCACAGATACGCAGTATTTT.

This clone was detected only once. The sample holds other DNA sequences that translate to the same CDR3. This sequence joins TRBV11-2 and TRBJ2-7; TRBD1 aligns across 7 bases. Germline CDR1 SGHAT, CDR2 FQNNGV. This CDR3 contains 14 residues. J lost 4 bases, V lost 4 bases, and 7 bases had no gene match. CDR3 in amino acids: CASSSRQGNYEQYF. CDR3 DNA: TGTGCCAGCAGCTCCCGACAGGGCAATTACGAGCAGTACTTC.

A word on this clone: Additional DNA sequences in this sample encode the identical CDR3. This sequence joins TRBV5-1 and TRBJ2-1, with 7 bases lining up with TRBD2. Germline V gene sequence: CDR1 SGHRS, CDR2 YFSETQ. The ends lost 0 bases at V and 4 bases at J; junction bases unmatched: 7. The CDR3 has 16 residues. CDR3 residues: CASSLGLAGAYNEQFF. The CDR3 DNA reads as TGCGCCAGCAGCTTGGGATTAGCGGGTGCGTACAATGAGCAGTTCTTC.

DNA for the CDR3: TGTGCCAGCAGCCCGAGGGACAGGGGCACAGATACGCAGTATTTT. Translating it yields CASSPRDRGTDTQYF. The V and J genes are TRBV7-3 and TRBJ2-3; TRBD1 matches at 9 bases. Germline loops: CDR1 SGHTA, CDR2 FQGTGA. This CDR3 spans 15 amino acids. V was clipped by 5 bases and J by 1 base; unmatched bases: 4.

J is TRBJ1-1 and V is TRBV18; 9 positions match TRBD1. This CDR3 contains 14 residues. Germline V gene data show CDR1 as KGHSH and CDR2 as LQKENI. Losses at the gene ends were 3 bases for V and 6 bases for J; bases not matched to a gene: 5. Written as DNA, the CDR3 is TGTGCCAGCTCACCTGGGACAGGGAGTTCTGAAGCTTTCTTT. This gives the protein CASSPGTGSSEAFF.

J is TRBJ2-3 and V is TRBV27; possibly TRBD1 for D (6 bases). V was clipped by 4 bases and J by 1 base, with 9 bases between them. The CDR3 sequence is 14 residues long. CDR1 MNHEY and CDR2 SMNVEV come from the germline V gene (reference sequence). CDR3 coding DNA: TGTGCCAGCAGTTATGCAGGGGGCACAGATACGCAGTATTTT. Residues: CASSYAGGTDTQYF.

The rearrangement joins TRBV28 to TRBJ2-7, with 7 nucleotides matching TRBD1. This CDR3 is 16 amino acids long. Germline loops: CDR1 MDHEN, CDR2 SYDVKM. The V and J ends lost 4 bases and 0 bases, in that order; junction bases with no gene match: 9. CDR3 protein: CASSYPWGTVSYEQYF. The CDR3 region has the DNA TGTGCCAGCAGTTACCCCTGGGGGACAGTCTCCTACGAGCAGTACTTC.

The chain joins TRBV27 to TRBJ2-1; D call uncertain. In germline, CDR1 is MNHEY, CDR2 SMNVEV (reference sequence). V lost 5 bases to trimming and J lost 0 bases, with 8 bases between them. CDR3 size: 14 residues. CDR3 loop: CASSRGSSYNEQFF. The DNA of the CDR3 is TGTGCCAGCAGTAGAGGTAGCTCCTACAATGAGCAGTTCTTC.

This sequence joins TRBV6-6 and TRBJ2-7; tentatively, D is TRBD1 (5 bases). The V gene's germline CDR1 is MNHNY and CDR2 SVGAGI (reference sequence). The CDR3 extends over 15 amino acids. V gave up 0 bases and J gave up 2 bases, with 11 bases separating them. CDR3 residues: CASSYSWTNTYEQYF. The CDR3 coding sequence is TGTGCCAGCAGTTACTCGTGGACAAACACCTACGAGCAGTACTTC.

The chain carries TRBV14 and TRBJ2-1; TRBD1 might be the D (6 bases). Trimming shortened V by 1 base and J by 8 bases, and 15 bases separated the two germline ends. The CDR3 spans 15 residues. Per germline, CDR1 SGHDN and CDR2 FVKESK. CDR3 bases: TGTGCCAGCAGCCAAGTGATGGGGGCGGCCTATGAGCAGTTCTTC. This codes for CASSQVMGAAYEQFF.

V usage is TRBV10-1 and J usage is TRBJ2-1; TRBD2 aligns across 8 bases. V trimming: 3 bases; J trimming: 3 bases; junction bases outside the gene matches: 1. This CDR3 is 14 amino acids long. CDR1 is WNHNN, CDR2 SYGVQD, per germline (reference sequence). This CDR3 reads CASSEREGYNEQFF. CDR3 nucleotide sequence: TGCGCCAGCAGTGAACGGGAGGGCTACAATGAGCAGTTCTTC.

The chain recombines TRBV6-5 with TRBJ2-3; 9 bases map to TRBD1. This CDR3 spans 15 amino acids. From germline, CDR1 is MNHEY and CDR2 SVGAGI. Trimming took 5 bases from V and 1 from J; bases not matched to a gene: 4. The CDR3 sequence is CASSIWDRGTDTQYF. In nucleotides, the CDR3 is TGTGCCAGCAGTATCTGGGACAGGGGCACAGATACGCAGTATTTT.